A selection of T cell receptor beta chains follows, all from one sample in a study of OX40 agonist ivuxolimab in advanced cancers. Profiling relied on immunoSEQ multiplex PCR, and the TCRdb table lists in-frame clones only, not all of them. The sample holds 90,000 to 100,000 clones, around nine tenths seen once. The starting material was CD4+ or CD8+ T cells sorted from blood, obtained in a trial of the OX40 agonist ivuxolimab. The receptors here all came from an adult with an advanced solid tumor such as melanoma, head and neck, liver or kidney cancer. The CDR3 runs from the conserved cysteine through the conserved F or W. The D gene is left open where the match is weak.

j_gene | v_gene | d_gene | CDR3aa | CDR3nt
TRBJ2-2 | TRBV19 | TRBD1 | CASGRAGGTGELFF | TGTGCCAGTGGGCGGGCAGGGGGCACCGGGGAGCTGTTTTTT
TRBJ2-5 | TRBV10-3 | - | CATQRDQETQYF | TGTGCCACCCAGCGGGACCAAGAGACCCAGTACTTC
TRBJ1-6 | TRBV15 | - | CATSSNHSPLHF | TGTGCCACCAGCAGTAACCATTCACCCCTCCACTTT
TRBJ1-2 | TRBV19 | - | CASSIDGGQDGYTF | TGTGCCAGTAGTATAGACGGGGGCCAGGATGGCTACACCTTC
TRBJ2-5 | TRBV7-6 | TRBD2 | CASSLGSLAGSGTQYF | TGTGCCAGCAGCTTAGGTTCCTTAGCGGGGAGTGGGACCCAGTACTTC
TRBJ1-3 | TRBV30 | - | CAWNLFSGNTIYF | TGTGCCTGGAATCTCTTTTCTGGAAACACCATATATTTT
TRBJ1-3 | TRBV28 | - | CASNLRGASGNTIYF | TGTGCCAGCAATCTCCGTGGCGCCTCTGGAAACACCATATATTTT
TRBJ2-5 | TRBV28 | TRBD2 | CASSFAGEETQYF | TGTGCCAGCAGTTTCGCGGGGGAAGAGACCCAGTACTTC
TRBJ2-1 | TRBV5-1 | - | CASSLIPSQGEQFF | TGCGCCAGCAGCTTGATACCCAGTCAGGGTGAGCAGTTCTTC
TRBJ2-1 | TRBV19 | - | CASSPPGSRSYNEQFF | TGTGCCAGTAGCCCACCGGGTTCAAGGTCCTACAATGAGCAGTTCTTC
TRBJ2-5 | TRBV18 | - | CASSGQATGETQYF | TGTGCCAGCTCTGGGCAGGCTACCGGAGAGACCCAGTACTTC